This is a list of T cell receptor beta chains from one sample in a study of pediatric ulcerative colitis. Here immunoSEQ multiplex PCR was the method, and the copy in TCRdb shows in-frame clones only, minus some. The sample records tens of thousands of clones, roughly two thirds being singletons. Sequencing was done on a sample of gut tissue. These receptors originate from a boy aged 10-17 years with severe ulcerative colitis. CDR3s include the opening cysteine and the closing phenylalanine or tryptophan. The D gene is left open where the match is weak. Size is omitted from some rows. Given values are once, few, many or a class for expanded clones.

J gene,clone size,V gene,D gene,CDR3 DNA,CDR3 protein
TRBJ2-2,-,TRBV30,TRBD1,TGTGCCTTTAGACCCGGGACAGGGGTTTTCACCGGGGAGCTGTTTTTT,CAFRPGTGVFTGELFF
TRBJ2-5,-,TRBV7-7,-,TGTGCCAGCAGCGAGGCTCCTGTGGAGACCCAGTACTTC,CASSEAPVETQYF
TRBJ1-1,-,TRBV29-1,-,TGCAGCGTTGAACATACGGCCCACGGCACTGAAGCTTTCTTT,CSVEHTAHGTEAFF
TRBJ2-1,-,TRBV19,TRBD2,TGTGCCAGTAGTATAGGGTTATCAGCGGGGGGACCAAATGAGCAGTTCTTC,CASSIGLSAGGPNEQFF
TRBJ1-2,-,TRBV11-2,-,TGTGCCAGCAGCTCAGATAACTATGGCTACACCTTC,CASSSDNYGYTF
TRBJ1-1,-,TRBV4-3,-,TGCGCCAGCAGCCACAAAGTCTCGGGACACCCGAACACTGAAGCTTTCTTT,CASSHKVSGHPNTEAFF
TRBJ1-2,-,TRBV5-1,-,TGCGCCAGCAGCTTGGACGGGGCCGGCTATGGCTACACCTTC,CASSLDGAGYGYTF
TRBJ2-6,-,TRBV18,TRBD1,TGTGCCAGCTCACCTTCAAGGGGGCAGGTTTCTGGGGCCAACGTCCTGACTTTC,CASSPSRGQVSGANVLTF
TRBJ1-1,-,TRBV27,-,TGTGCCAGCAGTCAGGGTTCCGAAGCTTTCTTT,CASSQGSEAFF
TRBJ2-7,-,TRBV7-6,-,TGTGCCAGCAGCTTAGAGCGGTGGGACGAGCAGTACTTC,CASSLERWDEQYF
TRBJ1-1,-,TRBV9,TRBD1,TGTGCCAGCAGCCAGCTGACAGGGATGAACACTGAAGCTTTCTTT,CASSQLTGMNTEAFF
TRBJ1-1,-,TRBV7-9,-,TGTGCCAGCAGCCGCGCCGGGACACCTGAAGCTTTCTTT,CASSRAGTPEAFF
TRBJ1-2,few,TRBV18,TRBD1,TGTGCCAGCTCACCATCCGGGACAGGGGGGCCCTATGGCTACACCTTC,CASSPSGTGGPYGYTF
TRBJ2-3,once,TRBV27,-,TGTGCCAGCAGCCCTCTAGGGACCGCGAGGTCAGATACGCAGTATTTT,CASSPLGTARSDTQYF
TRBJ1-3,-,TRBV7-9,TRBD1,TGTGCCAGCAGCCTTGGGACAGGGGGCTCTGGAAACACCATATATTTT,CASSLGTGGSGNTIYF
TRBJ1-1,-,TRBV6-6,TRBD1,TGTGCCAGCAGCCTCGGACCCTCCGGGACAGGCACTGAAGCTTTCTTT,CASSLGPSGTGTEAFF
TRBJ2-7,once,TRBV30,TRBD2,TGTGCCTGGGGTCGCGGGGGGGCCTACGAGCAGTACTTC,CAWGRGGAYEQYF
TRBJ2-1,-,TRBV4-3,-,TGCGCCAGCAGCCAAGATGCAGCCTACAATGAGCAGTTCTTC,CASSQDAAYNEQFF
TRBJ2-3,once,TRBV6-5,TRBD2,TGTGCCAGCAGACGAGGGACTAGCGGGGAAGATACGCAGTATTTT,CASRRGTSGEDTQYF
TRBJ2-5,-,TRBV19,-,TGTGCCACCCGTGATGGCGGGAACCAAGAGACCCAGTACTTC,CATRDGGNQETQYF
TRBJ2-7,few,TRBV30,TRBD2,TGTGCCTGGAGGACGGGGACTACCTACGAGCAGTACTTC,CAWRTGTTYEQYF
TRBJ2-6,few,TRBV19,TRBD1,TGTGCCAGTAGTATATACAGGGGCTCCGGGGCCAACGTCCTGACTTTC,CASSIYRGSGANVLTF
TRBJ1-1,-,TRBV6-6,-,TGTGCCAGCACCCCCCGGCGGGCCACTGAAGCTTTCTTT,CASTPRRATEAFF
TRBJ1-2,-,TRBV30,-,TGTGCCTGGATCCGTTCCCCTCTTTCGGGGGGGTGGGGCTACACCTTC,CAWIRSPLSGGWGYTF
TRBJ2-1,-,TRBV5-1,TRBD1,TGCGCCAGCAGCGGACAGGGCTGGGAGCAGTTCTTC,CASSGQGWEQFF
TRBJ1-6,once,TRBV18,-,TGTGCCAGCTCACCAGGGACGGAGAATTCACCCCTCCACTTT,CASSPGTENSPLHF
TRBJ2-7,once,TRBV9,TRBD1,TGTGCCAGCAGCCGAACTGTGGGACAGACAACCTCCTACGAGCAGTACTTC,CASSRTVGQTTSYEQYF
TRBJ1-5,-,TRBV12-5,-,TGTGCTAGTGGTTCTGGCTATAGCAATCAGCCCCAGCATTTT,CASGSGYSNQPQHF
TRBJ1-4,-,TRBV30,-,TGTGCCTGGAGTCCGGGACGGAGAGCAACTAATGAAAAACTGTTTTTT,CAWSPGRRATNEKLFF
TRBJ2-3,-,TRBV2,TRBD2,TGTGCCAGTGGGAGGGGACTAGCGGGGGATCTGGATACGCAGTATTTT,CASGRGLAGDLDTQYF
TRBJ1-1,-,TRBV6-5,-,TGTGCCAGCAGTTACTCGGGCAGAGGGAACACTGAAGCTTTCTTT,CASSYSGRGNTEAFF
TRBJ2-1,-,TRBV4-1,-,TGCGCCAGCAGACCAAATTGGAGCGGGTTCTTC,CASRPNWSGFF
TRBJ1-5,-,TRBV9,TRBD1,TGTGCCAGCAGCTCGGGACAGCGCAATCAGCCCCAGCATTTT,CASSSGQRNQPQHF
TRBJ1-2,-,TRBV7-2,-,TGTGCCAGCAGCCATAACAGTGCCGGATTTATTGGGTACACCTTC,CASSHNSAGFIGYTF
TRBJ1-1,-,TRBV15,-,TGTGCCACCAGCAGCGCCTACACTGAAGCTTTCTTT,CATSSAYTEAFF
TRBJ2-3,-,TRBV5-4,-,TGTGCCAGCAGCTTGACGATAAGCGGAGACACAGATACGCAGTATTTT,CASSLTISGDTDTQYF
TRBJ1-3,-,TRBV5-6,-,TGTGCCAGCAGCTTGGTCGGGCAGGACAGCGCTGGAAACACCATATATTTT,CASSLVGQDSAGNTIYF
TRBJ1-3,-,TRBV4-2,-,TGTGCCAGCAGCTTACCGGGGGTTTCTGGAAACACCATATATTTT,CASSLPGVSGNTIYF
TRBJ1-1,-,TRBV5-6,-,TGTGCCAGCAGCTTGGCCGTCTCAACAGGAACCATGAACACTGAAGCTTTCTTT,CASSLAVSTGTMNTEAFF
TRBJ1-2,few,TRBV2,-,TGTGCCAGCAGTGAATACACTAACTATGGCTACACCTTC,CASSEYTNYGYTF
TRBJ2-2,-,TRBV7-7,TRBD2,TGTGCCAGCAGCCCCAAACTAGCGGGGGACACCGGGGAGCTGTTTTTT,CASSPKLAGDTGELFF
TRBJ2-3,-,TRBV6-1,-,TGTGCCAGCAGTGTAGGGACTGACACAGATACGCAGTATTTT,CASSVGTDTDTQYF
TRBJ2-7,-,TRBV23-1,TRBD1,TGCGCCAGCAGTCAAGACAGGGGTTCTTTCGAGCAGTACTTC,CASSQDRGSFEQYF
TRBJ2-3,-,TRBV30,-,TGTGCCTGGAAGTTCCCCTCAAAGTATACGCAGTATTTT,CAWKFPSKYTQYF
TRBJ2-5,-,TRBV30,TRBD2,TGTGCCTGGAGTCGAAGTAGCGGGGGGTTTGAGACCCAGTACTTC,CAWSRSSGGFETQYF
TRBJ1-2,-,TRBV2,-,TGTGCCAGCAGTACTAAAAGGACGGATTCTAACTATGGCTACACCTTC,CASSTKRTDSNYGYTF